This passage covers 22 T cell receptor beta chains from one sample sequenced in a study of T cells in tuberculosis. Regarding time point: new active TB diagnosis, blood taken before or within 7 days of starting treatment. The method was immunoSEQ multiplex PCR; TCRdb's version includes in-frame clones alone and lacks a portion of them. In the table there are under 30,000 clones, 90% to 95% of which are singletons. The material was PBMCs, obtained at tuberculosis diagnosis. Receptors were obtained from an adult with tuberculosis.

This clone was picked up one time. This chain uses TRBV25-1 with TRBJ1-3; 7 bases agree with TRBD1. The junction had 5 bases not matched to a gene; V was cut back by 6 bases and J by 0 bases. Germline assignment: CDR1 MGHDK and CDR2 SYGVNS. There are 15 residues in the CDR3. CDR3: CASRRQGDSGNTIYF. The CDR3 DNA reads TGTGCCAGCAGAAGACAGGGAGACTCTGGAAACACCATATATTTT.

CDR3 coding DNA: TGTGCCAGCAGAAGAAGCGGGAGTGCTGGAGAGACCCAGTACTTC. Its translation: CASRRSGSAGETQYF. The chain employs TRBV9 and TRBJ2-5, with 8 bases fitting TRBD2. The germline V gene encodes CDR1 SGDLS and CDR2 YYNGEE. The CDR3 sequence is 15 residues long. Germline trimming cut 5 bases from V and 4 bases from J; bases unmatched to any gene: 10.

This clone was recorded only once. The chain carries TRBV2 and TRBJ1-4; possibly TRBD1 for D (5 bases). There are 13 residues in the CDR3. The germline V and J ends were trimmed by 3 bases and 5 bases, with 7 bases remaining between them. Germline CDR1 and CDR2: SNHLY and FYNNEI. The CDR3 DNA follows: TGTGCCAGCAGTGATGGGGGGAATGAAAAACTGTTTTTT. As protein: CASSDGGNEKLFF.

The chain uses TRBV6-6 and TRBJ2-7; tentative D call: TRBD1 (6 bases). Germline CDR1 MNHNY, CDR2 SVGAGI (reference sequence). Trimming shortened V by 7 bases and J by 6 bases, and 19 bases separated the two germline ends. The CDR3 contains 14 residues. CDR3 loop: CASTPGQSLGEQYF. The CDR3, as DNA: TGTGCCAGCACCCCCGGACAGAGCCTTGGCGAGCAGTACTTC.

This sequence joins TRBV19 and TRBJ2-7; 7 bases match TRBD2. The CDR3 extends over 15 amino acids. The ends lost 3 bases at V and 2 bases at J; junction bases unmatched: 7. The germline gives CDR1 LNHDA, CDR2 SQIVND (reference sequence). The CDR3 nucleotides are TGTGCCAGTAGTATCGATCGGACTAGAGCCTACGAGCAGTACTTC. Its protein is CASSIDRTRAYEQYF.

This clone occurred once. The rearrangement links TRBV5-1 to TRBJ2-2; D may be TRBD2 (6 bases). The V and J ends lost 0 bases and 6 bases respectively, with 9 bases between them. This CDR3 is 14 amino acids long. From germline, CDR1 is SGHRS and CDR2 YFSETQ. The CDR3 DNA is TGCGCCAGCAGCTTGGTGGGAGGCCCCGGGGAGCTGTTTTTT. Encoded protein: CASSLVGGPGELFF.

This chain links TRBV7-2 with TRBJ2-5; 12 bases map to TRBD2. Germline loops: CDR1 SGHTA, CDR2 FQGNSA. The CDR3 loop spans 17 amino acids. V lost 5 bases and J lost 2; bases outside the gene matches: 9. As DNA, the CDR3 is TGTGCCAGCAGCACACGACTAGCGGGAGTTGGGCAAGAGACCCAGTACTTC. Translated: CASSTRLAGVGQETQYF.

The chain employs TRBV5-1 and TRBJ2-1; D might be TRBD2 (6 bases). V was clipped by 3 bases and J by 0 bases, with 10 bases between them. This CDR3 spans 15 amino acids. Germline V gene data show CDR1 as SGHRS and CDR2 as YFSETQ. The CDR3 nucleotides read TGCGCCAGCAGCTGGGGGGTTTACTCCTACAATGAGCAGTTCTTC. Protein product: CASSWGVYSYNEQFF. The whole variable domain, filled in from reference TRBV5-1 and TRBJ2-1, reads KAGVTQTPRYLIKTRGQQVTLSCSPISGHRSVSWYQQTPGQGLQFLFEYFSETQRNKGNFPGRFSGRQFSNSRSEMNVSTLELGDSALYLCASSWGVYSYNEQFFGPGTRLTVL.

A few counts support this clone. The CDR3 reads CAWIPEPPYGYTF. DNA for the CDR3: TGTGCCTGGATCCCCGAGCCCCCCTATGGCTACACCTTC. V and J are TRBV30 and TRBJ1-2, with D unclear. V was clipped by 4 bases and J by 4 bases, with 13 bases between them. The CDR3 sequence is 13 residues long. Germline V CDR1 and CDR2: GTSNPN, SVGIG (reference sequence).

The count of this clone is one. The V call is TRBV10-1, the J call TRBJ2-3, with unresolved D. V dropped 6 bases and J dropped 2 bases, with 6 bases sitting between them. Germline CDR1 is WNHNN and CDR2 is SYGVQD (reference sequence). The CDR3 contains 12 residues. CDR3 sequence (DNA): TGCGCCAGCAGCGCCTACACAGATACGCAGTATTTT. Translation: CASSAYTDTQYF.

J is TRBJ1-1 and V is TRBV13; the D is unclear. Germline-derived CDR1 and CDR2 are PRHDT and FYEKMQ (reference sequence). This CDR3 region has 13 residues. Trimming removed 8 bases at V and 5 bases at J, with 15 bases between. The CDR3 DNA sequence: TGTGCCAGCGTCTCCCCGCGCCTGACTGAAGCTTTCTTT. This codes for CASVSPRLTEAFF.

In nucleotides, the CDR3 is TGTGCCAGCAGCCCTCCGGCGGGCAGATCTGGAAACACCATATATTTT. Translated, it gives CASSPPAGRSGNTIYF. The rearrangement joins TRBV9 to TRBJ1-3, with D unclear. Trimming left V 4 bases short and J 1 base short, with 15 bases between. This CDR3 comprises 16 residues. CDR1 is SGDLS and CDR2 is YYNGEE in the germline V gene.

The CDR3 DNA reads as TGTGCCAGCTCACCAGGGGCAGGGGGCATGGCTGAAGCTTTCTTT. This codes for CASSPGAGGMAEAFF. The chain links TRBV18 to TRBJ1-1; TRBD1 matches at 8 bases. The CDR3 contains 15 residues. Trimming at V came to 2 bases and at J to 6 bases, leaving 8 bases not matched to a gene. The germline V gene has CDR1 KGHSH and CDR2 LQKENI.

The chain is built from TRBV25-1 and TRBJ2-6, with 7 bases identical to TRBD1. The V gene end was trimmed by 6 bases and the J gene end by 1 base; junction bases not matched to a gene: 0. In germline, CDR1 is MGHDK, CDR2 SYGVNS. This CDR3 is built from 14 residues. CDR3 nucleotide sequence: TGTGCCAGCAGGGGACAGTCTGGGGCCAACGTCCTGACTTTC. Amino acid sequence: CASRGQSGANVLTF.

V gene TRBV19 combines with J gene TRBJ2-2; 10 bases match TRBD1. Germline V CDR1 and CDR2: LNHDA, SQIVND (reference sequence). The CDR3 sequence is 17 residues long. The J segment lost 4 bases and the V segment lost 10 bases, leaving 15 bases of the junction unmatched. CDR3 DNA sequence: TGTGCCACCGCCGGGACAGGGGCTTTGGGCGGCACCGGGGAGCTGTTTTTT. Translation: CATAGTGALGGTGELFF.

The chain combines TRBV25-1 with TRBJ2-7, with TRBD2 identical over 7 bases. The CDR3 extends over 12 amino acids. V was pared by 3 bases and J by 5 bases, with 1 base of the junction left unmatched. Germline V CDR1 and CDR2: MGHDK, SYGVNS. In DNA, the CDR3 is TGTGCCAGCAGTGACCGGGGGGACGAGCAGTACTTC. Translating it yields CASSDRGDEQYF.

The genes are TRBV5-1 and TRBJ2-1; possible D gene TRBD2, 6 bases. The CDR3 consists of 16 residues. Germline CDR1 reads SGHRS; CDR2 reads YFSETQ. V was shortened by 4 bases and J by 0 bases, with 14 bases between the two germline ends. CDR3 region: CASSPTGLNSYNEQFF. In DNA form, the CDR3 reads TGCGCCAGCAGCCCGACGGGACTGAACTCCTACAATGAGCAGTTCTTC.

The chain combines TRBV25-1 with TRBJ1-4, with 7 positions matching TRBD1. CDR1 is MGHDK, CDR2 SYGVNS, per germline. The V and J ends lost 1 base and 2 bases, in that order; junction bases with no gene match: 4. The CDR3 length is 16 residues. The CDR3 DNA sequence: TGTGCCAGCAGTGAATTGGAGGGGGCGACTAATGAAAAACTGTTTTTT. It is translated as CASSELEGATNEKLFF.

The chain joins TRBV6-1 to TRBJ2-3; TRBD1 matches 7 bases. The CDR3 totals 13 residues. Looked up from germline, CDR1 is MNHNS and CDR2 is SASEGT. After removal of 6 bases from V and 4 bases from J, the junction contained 4 bases not matched to a gene. In DNA, the CDR3 is TGTGCCAGCAGGCACAGGGGCGCAGATACGCAGTATTTT. Translation gives CASRHRGADTQYF.

The rearrangement uses TRBV9 and TRBJ2-7; 9 bases are shared with TRBD1. V shed 3 bases and J 7 bases; nucleotides not matched to a gene: 11. This CDR3 region has 15 residues. The germline V gene encodes CDR1 SGDLS and CDR2 YYNGEE. CDR3 protein: CASSATQDRGGEQYF. CDR3 nucleotides: TGTGCCAGCAGCGCCACCCAGGACAGGGGCGGAGAGCAGTACTTC.

The chain is built from TRBV19 and TRBJ2-4; 8 nucleotides agree with TRBD1. Germline V lookup: CDR1 LNHDA, CDR2 SQIVND (reference sequence). J lost 7 bases, V lost 3 bases, and 8 bases had no gene match. There are 15 residues in the CDR3. This chain's CDR3 is CASSIQTGDFNIQYF. The DNA for the CDR3 is TGTGCCAGTAGTATCCAGACAGGGGATTTTAACATTCAGTACTTC.

This chain uses TRBV18 with TRBJ2-2; 12 nucleotides align to TRBD1. V shed 3 bases, J shed 4 bases, and the junction held 6 bases outside the gene matches. This CDR3 has 17 amino acids. Per the germline V gene, CDR1 is KGHSH and CDR2 is LQKENI. CDR3 protein: CASSPGQGAQGTGELFF. CDR3 coding DNA: TGTGCCAGCTCACCGGGACAGGGGGCGCAGGGCACCGGGGAGCTGTTTTTT.